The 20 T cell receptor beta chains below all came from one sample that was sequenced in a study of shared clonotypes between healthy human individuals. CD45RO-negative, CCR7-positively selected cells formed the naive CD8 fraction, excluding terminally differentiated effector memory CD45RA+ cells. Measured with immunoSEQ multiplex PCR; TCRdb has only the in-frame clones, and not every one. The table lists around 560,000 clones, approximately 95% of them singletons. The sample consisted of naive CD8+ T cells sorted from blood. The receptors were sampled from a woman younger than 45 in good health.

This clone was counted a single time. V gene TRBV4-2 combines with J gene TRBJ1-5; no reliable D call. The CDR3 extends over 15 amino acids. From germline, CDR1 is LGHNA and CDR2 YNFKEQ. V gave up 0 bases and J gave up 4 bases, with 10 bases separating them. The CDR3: CASSQDSASNQPQHF. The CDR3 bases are TGTGCCAGCAGCCAAGATTCGGCCTCAAATCAGCCCCAGCATTTT.

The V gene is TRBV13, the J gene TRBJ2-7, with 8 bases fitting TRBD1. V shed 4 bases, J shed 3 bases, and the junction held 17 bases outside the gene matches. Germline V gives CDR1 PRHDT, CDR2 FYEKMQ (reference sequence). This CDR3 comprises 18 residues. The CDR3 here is CASSSSPDRGKGLYEQYF. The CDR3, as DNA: TGTGCCAGCAGCTCTTCCCCCGACAGGGGCAAAGGCCTCTACGAGCAGTACTTC. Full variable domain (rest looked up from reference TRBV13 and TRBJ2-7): AAGVIQSPRHLIKEKRETATLKCYPIPRHDTVYWYQQGPGQDPQFLISFYEKMQSDKGSIPDRFSAQQFSDYHSELNMSSLELGDSALYFCASSSSPDRGKGLYEQYFGPGTRLTVT.

CDR3 nucleotide sequence: TGTGCCTGGAGTGTGGACAGAATACGACTAGCGGGAGTCTACAATGAGCAGTTCTTC. Protein product: CAWSVDRIRLAGVYNEQFF. The chain has TRBV30 and TRBJ2-1; the match to TRBD2 covers 12 bases. The germline V gene has CDR1 GTSNPN and CDR2 SVGIG (reference sequence). V gave up 0 bases and J gave up 3 bases; unmatched junction bases: 12. The CDR3 extends over 19 amino acids.

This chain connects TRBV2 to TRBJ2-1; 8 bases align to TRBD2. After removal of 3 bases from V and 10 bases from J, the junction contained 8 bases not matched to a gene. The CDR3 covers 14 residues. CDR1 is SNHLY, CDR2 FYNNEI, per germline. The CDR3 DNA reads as TGTGCCAGCAGTGACCCAGGACTAGCCACGGAGCAGTTCTTC. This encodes CASSDPGLATEQFF.

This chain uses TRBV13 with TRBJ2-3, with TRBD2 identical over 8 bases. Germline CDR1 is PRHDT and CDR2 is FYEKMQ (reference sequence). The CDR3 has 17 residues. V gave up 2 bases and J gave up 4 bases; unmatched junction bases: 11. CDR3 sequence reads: CASSLLGPGGPPDTQYF. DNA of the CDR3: TGTGCCAGCAGCTTACTGGGACCGGGAGGGCCCCCAGATACGCAGTATTTT.

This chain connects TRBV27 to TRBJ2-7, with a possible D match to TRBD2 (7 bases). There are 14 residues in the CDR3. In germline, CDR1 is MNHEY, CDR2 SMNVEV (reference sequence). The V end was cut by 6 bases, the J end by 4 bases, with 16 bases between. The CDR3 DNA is TGTGCCAGCAGCCACAAGGGGGAGGGGTACGAGCAGTACTTC. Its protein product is CASSHKGEGYEQYF.

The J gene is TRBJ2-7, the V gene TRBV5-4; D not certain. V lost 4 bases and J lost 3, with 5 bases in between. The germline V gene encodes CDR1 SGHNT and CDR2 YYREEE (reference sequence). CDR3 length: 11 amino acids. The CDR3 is CASSTVYEQYF. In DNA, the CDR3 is TGTGCCAGCAGCACGGTCTACGAGCAGTACTTC.

The CDR3 sequence is CASGQGTRGGRGETQYF. The CDR3 DNA sequence: TGTGCCTCGGGACAGGGGACAAGGGGCGGGAGAGGTGAGACCCAGTACTTC. The rearrangement joins TRBV15 to TRBJ2-5; 10 nucleotides line up with TRBD1. The CDR3 covers 17 residues. Unmatched junction bases numbered 20, after V lost 11 bases and J lost 5 bases. CDR1 is LNHNV, CDR2 YYDKDF, per germline (reference sequence).

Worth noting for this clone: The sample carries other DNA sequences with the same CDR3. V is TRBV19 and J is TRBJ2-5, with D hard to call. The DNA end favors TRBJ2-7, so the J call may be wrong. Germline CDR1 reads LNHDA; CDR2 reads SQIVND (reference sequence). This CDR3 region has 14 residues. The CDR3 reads CASSIVGSSYEQYF. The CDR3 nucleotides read TGTGCCAGTAGTATAGTGGGCAGTTCCTACGAGCAGTACTTC.

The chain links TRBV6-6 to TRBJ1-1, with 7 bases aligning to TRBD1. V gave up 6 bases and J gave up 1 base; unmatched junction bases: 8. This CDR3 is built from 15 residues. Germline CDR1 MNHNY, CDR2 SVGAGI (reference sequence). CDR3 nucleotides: TGTGCCAGCAGCTTCTTACAGGGGCGGAACACTGAAGCTTTCTTT. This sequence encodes CASSFLQGRNTEAFF.

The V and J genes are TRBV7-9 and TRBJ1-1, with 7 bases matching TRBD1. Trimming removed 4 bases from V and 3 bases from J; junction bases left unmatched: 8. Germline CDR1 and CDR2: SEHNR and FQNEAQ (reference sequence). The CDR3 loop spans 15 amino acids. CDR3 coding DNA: TGTGCCAGCAGCTCCTCAACAGGGGTCCACACTGAAGCTTTCTTT. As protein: CASSSSTGVHTEAFF.

The CDR3 DNA reads TGTGCCAGCAGTCCCCTTAGCGGGAGTGGCGGGGAGACCCAGTACTTC. As protein: CASSPLSGSGGETQYF. The chain combines TRBV27 with TRBJ2-5; 9 bases are a match to TRBD2. The CDR3 consists of 16 residues. With 5 bases clipped from V and 5 bases from J, the junction kept 12 bases outside the gene matches. Germline loops: CDR1 MNHEY, CDR2 SMNVEV (reference sequence).

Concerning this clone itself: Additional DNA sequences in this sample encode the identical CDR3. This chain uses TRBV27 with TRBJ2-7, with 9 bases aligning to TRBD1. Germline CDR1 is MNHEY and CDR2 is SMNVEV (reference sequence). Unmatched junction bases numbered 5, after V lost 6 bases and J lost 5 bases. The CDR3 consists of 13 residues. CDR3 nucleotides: TGTGCCAGCAGCTCCGGGACAGGGCACGAGCAGTACTTC. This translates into CASSSGTGHEQYF.

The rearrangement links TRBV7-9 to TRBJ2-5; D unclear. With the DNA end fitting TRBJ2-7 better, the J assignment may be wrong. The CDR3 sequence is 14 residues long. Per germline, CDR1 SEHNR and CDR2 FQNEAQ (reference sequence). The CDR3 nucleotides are TGTGCCAGCAGCCACCGACTCTACCGCTACGAGCAGTACTTC. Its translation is CASSHRLYRYEQYF.

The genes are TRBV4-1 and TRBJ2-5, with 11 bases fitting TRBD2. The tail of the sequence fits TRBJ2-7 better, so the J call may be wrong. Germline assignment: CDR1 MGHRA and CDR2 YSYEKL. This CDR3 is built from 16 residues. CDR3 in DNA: TGCGCCAGCAGCCAAGCCCTAGCGGGAGGCACCTACGAGCAGTACTTC. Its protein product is CASSQALAGGTYEQYF.

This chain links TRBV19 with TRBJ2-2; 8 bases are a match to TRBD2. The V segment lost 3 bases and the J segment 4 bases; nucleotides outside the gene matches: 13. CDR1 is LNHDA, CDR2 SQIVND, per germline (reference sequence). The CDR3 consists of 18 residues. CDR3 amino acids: CASSIGLAGEESTGELFF. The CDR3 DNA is TGTGCCAGTAGTATCGGACTAGCCGGAGAGGAAAGCACCGGGGAGCTGTTTTTT.

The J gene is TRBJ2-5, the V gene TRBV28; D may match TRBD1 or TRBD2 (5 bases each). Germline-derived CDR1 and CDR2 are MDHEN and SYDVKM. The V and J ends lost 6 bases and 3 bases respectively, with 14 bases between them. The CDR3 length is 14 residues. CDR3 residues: CASSPWGFEETQYF. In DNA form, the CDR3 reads TGTGCCAGCAGCCCATGGGGGTTTGAAGAGACCCAGTACTTC.

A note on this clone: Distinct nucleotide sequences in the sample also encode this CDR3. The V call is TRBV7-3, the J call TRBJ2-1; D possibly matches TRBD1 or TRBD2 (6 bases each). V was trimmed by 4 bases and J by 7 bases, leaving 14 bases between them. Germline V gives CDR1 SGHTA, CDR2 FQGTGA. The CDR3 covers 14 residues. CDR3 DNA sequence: TGTGCCAGCAGCTCCGGAACGGGGGCGAATGAGCAGTTCTTC. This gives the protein CASSSGTGANEQFF.

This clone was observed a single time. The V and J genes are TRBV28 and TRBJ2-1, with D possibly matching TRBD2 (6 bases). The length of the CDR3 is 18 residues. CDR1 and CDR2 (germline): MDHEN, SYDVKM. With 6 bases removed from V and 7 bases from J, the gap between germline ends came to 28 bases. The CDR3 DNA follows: TGTGCCAGCAGCTCCGTCTCGCGCAGTCTAGCGTTGACAAATGAGCAGTTCTTC. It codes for CASSSVSRSLALTNEQFF.

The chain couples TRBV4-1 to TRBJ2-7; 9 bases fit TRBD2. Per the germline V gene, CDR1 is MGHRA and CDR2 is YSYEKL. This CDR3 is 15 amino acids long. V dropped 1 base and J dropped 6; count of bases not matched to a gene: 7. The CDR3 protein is CASSQVAGVLLEQYF. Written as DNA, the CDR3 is TGCGCCAGCAGCCAAGTAGCGGGAGTTCTGCTCGAGCAGTACTTC.